The 5 T cell receptor beta chains given below trace back to one sample, sequenced in a study of T cells of healthy individuals. TCRdb ran MiXCR on the 5' RACE reads and lists one entry per CDR3 protein. The table includes 65,000 to 90,000 distinct CDR3 sequences, more than 4.5% detected once. These TCRs come from a female donor in good health.

This clonotype has a handful of counts. The rearrangement joins TRBV6-1 to TRBJ1-5, with TRBD1 matching over 8 bases. Germline V gene data show CDR1 as MNHNS and CDR2 as SASEGT. After removal of 4 bases from V and 7 bases from J, the junction contained 0 bases not matched to a gene. This CDR3 is built from 12 residues. In nucleotides, the CDR3 is TGTGCCAGCAGTGCAGGGGGCCAGCCCCAGCATTTT. Amino acid sequence: CASSAGGQPQHF.

The sample holds many counts of this clonotype. The V gene is TRBV18, the J gene TRBJ2-5; D is unclear. The CDR3 runs to 13 residues. The germline V and J ends were trimmed by 4 bases and 0 bases, with 6 bases remaining between them. Germline lookup yields CDR1 KGHSH and CDR2 LQKENI. CDR3 coding DNA: TGTGCCAGCTCACGAGAATACCAAGAGACCCAGTACTTC. Protein product: CASSREYQETQYF.

This clonotype was detected many times. This sequence joins TRBV9 and TRBJ2-3, with D perhaps matching TRBD2 (6 bases). Germline V lookup: CDR1 SGDLS, CDR2 YYNGEE. Deletions cut 1 base from V and 2 bases from J, with 8 bases between. The CDR3 runs 14 residues. CDR3 DNA sequence: TGTGCCAGCAGCGTAAGGGACTTCACAGATACGCAGTATTTT. Amino acid sequence: CASSVRDFTDTQYF.

There are many counts of this clonotype. The DNA for the CDR3 is TGTGCCAGCAGCCCGCGGACAGGGAAGTGGGGCTCCTACAATGAGCAGTTCTTC. Its protein is CASSPRTGKWGSYNEQFF. The chain joins TRBV7-8 to TRBJ2-1; 8 bases match TRBD1. Unmatched junction bases numbered 12, after V lost 5 bases and J lost 0 bases. The CDR3 length is 18 residues. The V gene's germline CDR1 is SGHVS and CDR2 FQNEAQ.

The V call is TRBV6-2 or TRBV6-3, the J call TRBJ1-5; the D gene is possibly TRBD1 (6 bases). The V and J ends lost 6 bases and 0 bases respectively, with 12 bases between them. Germline lookup yields CDR1 MNHEY and CDR2 SVGEGT. The CDR3 is made up of 15 amino acids. The CDR3 region has the DNA TGTGCCAGCAGCTCAACAGGGAATAGCAATCAGCCCCAGCATTTT. Translating gives CASSSTGNSNQPQHF.